The sequence of this TCR beta chain was determined in a study of T cell responses to AZD1222 COVID-19 vaccine. The germline V gene encodes CDR1 SNHLY and CDR2 FYNNEI. This CDR3 has 11 residues. V gave up 8 bases and J gave up 1 base, with 5 bases separating them. The protocol was immunoSEQ multiplex PCR, while the TCRdb copy is restricted to in-frame clones and leaves out a portion. The sample records around 260,000 clones, 85% to 95% being singletons. Study-level results: In all cases, repertoires were sampled only after the peak T cell response. Baseline seropositivity occurred in only a handful of AZD1222 recipients. Following two doses of AZD1222, Spike-specific TCR breadth and depth rose. Among vaccine-associated CD4 TCRs, coverage spanned spike, with dominance at 160-218 and 743-854.

Worth noting for this clone: No antigen is known for it. Other DNA sequences within the sample encode an identical CDR3.

The origin of this receptor is an adult in good health. The J gene is TRBJ1-1, the V gene TRBV2; D not resolved. Sample: peripheral blood, taken on day 0 of AZD1222 vaccination. The CDR3 nucleotides read TGTGCCAGCCGCGCGAACACTGAAGCTTTCTTT. Translated: CASRANTEAFF.